One sample yielded the 19 T cell receptor beta chains listed below, sequenced in a study of blood T cell repertoires in COVID-19. The repertoire was sequenced with immunoSEQ multiplex PCR; TCRdb's copy has only in-frame clones and lacks some. Among about 260,000 clones listed, around nine tenths were seen once. The sequenced sample consisted of peripheral blood. These receptors were taken from a man aged 25 to 40 with active or convalescent COVID-19.

The gene calls are TRBV29-1 and TRBJ2-5, with TRBD1 matching 8 bases. CDR1 SQVTM and CDR2 ANQGSEA come from the germline V gene. The CDR3 has 13 amino acids. After removal of 4 bases from V and 3 bases from J, the junction contained 4 bases not matched to a gene. For the CDR3, the DNA is TGCAGCGTTGGGGCGACAGGGGAAGAGACCCAGTACTTC. Residues: CSVGATGEETQYF.

This sequence joins TRBV5-5 and TRBJ2-7; 7 bases align to TRBD1. In germline, CDR1 is SGHKS, CDR2 YYEKEE (reference sequence). V lost 3 bases, J lost 4 bases, and 7 bases stayed unmatched. The CDR3 consists of 14 residues. This CDR3 reads CASSSGTAPYEQYF. Written as DNA, the CDR3 is TGTGCCAGCAGCTCCGGGACAGCCCCTTACGAGCAGTACTTC.

The V call is TRBV4-1, the J call TRBJ1-1, with 7 bases that match TRBD1. The CDR3 is 15 residues long. Trimming took 4 bases from V and 0 from J; bases not matched to a gene: 5. Germline V gene data show CDR1 as MGHRA and CDR2 as YSYEKL. The CDR3 spells CASSPRQGVNTEAFF. CDR3 in DNA: TGCGCCAGCAGCCCCAGACAGGGCGTGAACACTGAAGCTTTCTTT.

The chain carries TRBV2 and TRBJ1-3; D remains unclear. The germline V gene encodes CDR1 SNHLY and CDR2 FYNNEI. Deletions cut 1 base from V and 0 bases from J, with 7 bases between. The CDR3 has 15 amino acids. Here the CDR3 DNA reads TGTGCCAGCAGTGAAGGCGCAGGCTCTGGAAACACCATATATTTT. Encoded protein: CASSEGAGSGNTIYF.

The rearrangement links TRBV7-2 to TRBJ2-7, with 11 positions matching TRBD2. This CDR3 contains 15 residues. Trimming cost V 2 bases and J 2 bases; bases outside gene matches: 2. Germline V gene data show CDR1 as SGHTA and CDR2 as FQGNSA. CDR3 protein: CASSLRSGGAYEQYF. Here the CDR3 DNA reads TGTGCCAGCAGCTTACGTAGCGGGGGGGCCTACGAGCAGTACTTC.

The chain recombines TRBV12-3 or TRBV12-4 with TRBJ1-2; D is ambiguous. V lost 5 bases, J lost 7 bases, and 14 bases lay in between. This CDR3 is built from 13 residues. The CDR3 loop reads CASSPAAHIGYTF. CDR3 DNA sequence: TGTGCCAGCAGTCCGGCGGCACATATTGGCTACACCTTC.

CDR3 DNA sequence: TGTGCCAGCAGTTATGGAGGGGTCTATGGCTACACCTTC. The encoded protein is CASSYGGVYGYTF. The genes are TRBV6-6 and TRBJ1-2, with D perhaps matching TRBD1 (5 bases). The ends were cut back, 3 bases at V and 4 bases at J, with 9 bases in the middle. Germline V lookup: CDR1 MNHNY, CDR2 SVGAGI (reference sequence). The CDR3 is 13 amino acids.

The genes are TRBV7-2 and TRBJ1-5; D unresolved. Germline V gene data show CDR1 as SGHTA and CDR2 as FQGNSA. The CDR3 consists of 14 residues. With 3 bases removed from V and 6 bases from J, the gap between germline ends came to 12 bases. CDR3 DNA sequence: TGTGCCAGCAGCTTCCGGGGTTCAGGTCAGCCCCAGCATTTT. This translates into CASSFRGSGQPQHF.

This chain uses TRBV9 with TRBJ1-1, with a tentative D call TRBD1 (5 bases). The V end was cut by 4 bases, the J end by 1 base, with 14 bases between. This CDR3 has 15 residues. Looked up from germline, CDR1 is SGDLS and CDR2 is YYNGEE. CDR3: CASSPHWGENTEAFF. CDR3 nucleotides: TGTGCCAGCAGCCCCCATTGGGGCGAGAACACTGAAGCTTTCTTT. Full variable domain (outside the CDR3, taken from reference TRBV9 and TRBJ1-1): DSGVTQTPKHLITATGQRVTLRCSPRSGDLSVYWYQQSLDQGLQFLIQYYNGEERAKGNILERFSAQQFPDLHSELNLSSLELGDSALYFCASSPHWGENTEAFFGQGTRLTVV.

This clone has a handful of counts. V is TRBV7-9 and J is TRBJ1-5, with unresolved D. Germline CDR1 is SEHNR and CDR2 is FQNEAQ (reference sequence). The ends were cut back, 4 bases at V and 12 bases at J, with 13 bases in the middle. The CDR3 runs 12 residues. The CDR3 protein is CASSSGGRFQHF. DNA for the CDR3: TGTGCCAGCAGCTCAGGCGGGAGATTCCAGCATTTT.

The chain couples TRBV10-2 to TRBJ1-2, with D hard to call. Trimming shortened V by 9 bases and J by 0 bases, and 23 bases separated the two germline ends. Germline values: CDR1 WSHSY, CDR2 SAAADI. The CDR3 is 17 residues long. The CDR3 sequence is CASYEATEELANYGYTF. The CDR3 DNA is TGCGCCAGTTACGAAGCAACGGAGGAGTTAGCTAACTATGGCTACACCTTC.

The chain couples TRBV2 to TRBJ1-1; D is possibly TRBD1 (5 bases). The CDR3 totals 14 residues. With 1 base removed from V and 11 bases from J, the gap between germline ends came to 17 bases. Looked up from germline, CDR1 is SNHLY and CDR2 is FYNNEI. CDR3 coding DNA: TGTGCCAGCAGTGAAGAAAGGGACTTATCTCTCGCTTTCTTT. Its translation is CASSEERDLSLAFF.

This chain uses TRBV4-1 with TRBJ2-7; 9 bases are shared with TRBD1. V shed 1 base, J shed 4 bases, and the junction held 5 bases outside the gene matches. The CDR3 loop spans 15 amino acids. Germline CDR1 MGHRA, CDR2 YSYEKL. Written as DNA, the CDR3 is TGCGCCAGCAGCCAAGTAGGGGGACAGGGTTACGAGCAGTACTTC. Protein sequence: CASSQVGGQGYEQYF.

This clone was observed a few times. The rearrangement uses TRBV12-3 or TRBV12-4 and TRBJ1-1; D remains ambiguous. The CDR3 loop spans 11 amino acids. V lost 3 bases to trimming and J lost 9 bases, with 8 bases between them. The CDR3 DNA is TGTGCCAGCAGTTTTCTAGGCAAAGCTTTCTTT. Its translation is CASSFLGKAFF.

The J gene is TRBJ1-1, the V gene TRBV3-1 (or the pseudogene TRBV3-2), with TRBD1 identical over 9 bases. Germline loops: CDR1 LGHDT, CDR2 YNNKEL (reference sequence). This CDR3 is 12 amino acids long. The ends lost 1 base at V and 11 bases at J; junction bases unmatched: 2. The CDR3 DNA reads as TGTGCCAGCAGCCAAGGGGACAGGGATGCTTTCTTT. Protein: CASSQGDRDAFF.

The chain couples TRBV7-8 to TRBJ1-6; D is unresolved. Germline V lookup: CDR1 SGHVS, CDR2 FQNEAQ. Trimming cost V 4 bases and J 2 bases, with 12 bases left between them. The CDR3 is 16 amino acids. CDR3: CASSSRWETYNSPLHF. DNA of the CDR3: TGTGCCAGCAGCTCCCGATGGGAGACCTATAATTCACCCCTCCACTTT.

This clone was detected only a few times. V gene TRBV5-8 combines with J gene TRBJ1-3; D remains ambiguous. The germline gives CDR1 SGHTS, CDR2 YDEGEE. This CDR3 is 13 amino acids long. Between the trimmed V and J ends, which lost 5 bases and 0 bases, there was a span of 6 bases. CDR3 residues: CASSYSSGNTIYF. In DNA form, the CDR3 reads TGTGCCAGCAGTTACAGCTCTGGAAACACCATATATTTT.

This clone was seen at least ten times. V usage is TRBV30 and J usage is TRBJ1-5; D not certain. Trimming took off 1 base at V and 5 bases at J, with 12 bases between the two ends. The germline CDR1 and CDR2 sequences are GTSNPN and SVGIG (reference sequence). The CDR3 totals 14 residues. CDR3 in DNA: TGTGCCTGGAGTGGGAGTAACGTCGATCAGCCCCAGCATTTT. Encoded protein: CAWSGSNVDQPQHF.

This clone was seen more than once but under ten times. The chain combines TRBV11-3 with TRBJ2-7; D call uncertain. The CDR3 runs to 13 residues. The germline V and J ends were trimmed by 0 bases and 6 bases, with 9 bases remaining between them. The germline CDR1 and CDR2 sequences are SGHNT and YENEEA. CDR3 region: CASSLDRYREQYF. CDR3 DNA sequence: TGTGCCAGCAGCTTAGATCGGTACCGCGAGCAGTACTTC.